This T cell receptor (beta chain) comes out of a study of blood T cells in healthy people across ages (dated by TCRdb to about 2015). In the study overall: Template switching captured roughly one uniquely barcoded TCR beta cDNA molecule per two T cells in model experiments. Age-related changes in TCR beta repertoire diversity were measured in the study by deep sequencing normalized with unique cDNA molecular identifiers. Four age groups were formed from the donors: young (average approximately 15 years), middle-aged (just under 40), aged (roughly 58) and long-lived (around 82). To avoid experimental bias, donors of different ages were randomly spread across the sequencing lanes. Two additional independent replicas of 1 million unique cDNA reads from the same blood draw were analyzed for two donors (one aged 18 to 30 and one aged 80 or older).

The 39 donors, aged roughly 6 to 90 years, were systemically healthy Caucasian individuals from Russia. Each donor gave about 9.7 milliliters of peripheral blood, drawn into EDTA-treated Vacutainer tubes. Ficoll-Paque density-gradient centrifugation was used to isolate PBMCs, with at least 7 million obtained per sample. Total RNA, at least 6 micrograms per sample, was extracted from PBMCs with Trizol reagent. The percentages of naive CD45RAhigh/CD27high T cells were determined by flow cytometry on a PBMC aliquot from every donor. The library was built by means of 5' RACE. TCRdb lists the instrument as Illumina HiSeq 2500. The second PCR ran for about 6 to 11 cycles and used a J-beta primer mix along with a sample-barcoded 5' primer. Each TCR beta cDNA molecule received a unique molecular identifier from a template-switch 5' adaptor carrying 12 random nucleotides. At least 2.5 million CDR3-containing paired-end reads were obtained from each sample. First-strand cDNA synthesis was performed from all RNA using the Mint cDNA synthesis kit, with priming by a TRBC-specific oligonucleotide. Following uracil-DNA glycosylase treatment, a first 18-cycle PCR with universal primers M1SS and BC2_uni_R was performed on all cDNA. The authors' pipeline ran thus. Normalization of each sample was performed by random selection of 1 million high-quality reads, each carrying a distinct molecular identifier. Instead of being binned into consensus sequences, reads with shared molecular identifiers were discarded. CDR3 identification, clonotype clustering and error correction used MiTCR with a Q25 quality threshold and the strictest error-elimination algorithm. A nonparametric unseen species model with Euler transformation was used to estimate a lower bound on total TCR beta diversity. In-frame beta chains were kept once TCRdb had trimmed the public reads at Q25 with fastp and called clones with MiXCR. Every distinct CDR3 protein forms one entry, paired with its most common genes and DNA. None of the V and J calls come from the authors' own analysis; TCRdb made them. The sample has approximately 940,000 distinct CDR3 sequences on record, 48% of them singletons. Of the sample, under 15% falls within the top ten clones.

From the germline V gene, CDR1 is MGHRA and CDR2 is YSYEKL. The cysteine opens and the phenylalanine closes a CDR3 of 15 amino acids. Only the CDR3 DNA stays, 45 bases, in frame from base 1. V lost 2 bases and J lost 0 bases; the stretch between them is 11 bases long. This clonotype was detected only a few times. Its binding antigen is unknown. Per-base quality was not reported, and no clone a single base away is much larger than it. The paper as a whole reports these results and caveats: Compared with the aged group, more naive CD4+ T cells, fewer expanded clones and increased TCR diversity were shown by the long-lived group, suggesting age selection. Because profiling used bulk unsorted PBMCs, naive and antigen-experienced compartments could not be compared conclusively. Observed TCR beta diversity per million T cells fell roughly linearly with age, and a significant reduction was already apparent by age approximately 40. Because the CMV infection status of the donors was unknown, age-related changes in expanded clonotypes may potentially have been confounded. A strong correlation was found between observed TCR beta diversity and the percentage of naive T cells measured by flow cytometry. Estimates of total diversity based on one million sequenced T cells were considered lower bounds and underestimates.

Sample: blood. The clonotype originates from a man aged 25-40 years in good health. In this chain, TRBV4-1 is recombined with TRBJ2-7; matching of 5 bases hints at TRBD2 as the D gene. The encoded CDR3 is CASSQSIRDSYEQYF. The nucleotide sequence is TGCGCCAGCAGCCAAAGTATACGGGACTCCTACGAGCAGTACTTC.